The 16 T cell receptor beta chains given below trace back to one sample, sequenced in a study of tumor and adjacent non-tumor tissue in lung cancer. Three rounds of nested PCR, following a modified ARM-PCR protocol, produced the TCRbeta library. TCRdb called the multiplex PCR reads again in MiXCR, with one record for every CDR3 protein. The data show 110,000 or so distinct CDR3 sequences, roughly three fifths seen once. The template was RNA from unsorted bulk tissue. More than 3 cm separated this lung sample from the edge of the tumor. The sample taken for sequencing was distant non-tumor lung tissue. Receptor source: a man aged 55 to 69 with non-small cell lung cancer.

On this clonotype: Mismatch with germline at one junction end may stem from a read error. The chain links TRBV29-1 to TRBJ2-2; the D gene is possibly TRBD2 (5 bases). CDR1 and CDR2 (germline): SQVTM, ANQGSEA. This CDR3 comprises 14 residues. CDR3 coding DNA: TGCAGCGCGCGGCAGAAGAAGTCGTTCGGGGAACTGTTTTTT. It translates to CSARQKKSFGELFF.

Ten or more counts support this clonotype. The chain uses TRBV6-6 and TRBJ2-7, with D unresolved. This CDR3 contains 14 residues. V was trimmed by 2 bases and J by 0 bases, leaving 8 bases between them. The germline gives CDR1 MNHNY, CDR2 SVGAGI (reference sequence). CDR3 region: CASSYRTDSYEQYF. The DNA of the CDR3 is TGTGCCAGCAGTTACCGAACGGACTCCTACGAGCAGTACTTC.

V and J are TRBV2 and TRBJ1-2; D ambiguous. The CDR3 sequence is 14 residues long. Germline CDR1 is SNHLY and CDR2 is FYNNEI. The V and J ends lost 10 bases and 0 bases respectively, with 15 bases between them. DNA for the CDR3: TGTGCCAACCGATCTCCCGGGGCTAACTATGGCTACACCTTC. Protein: CANRSPGANYGYTF.

The V call is TRBV7-8, the J call TRBJ2-3; 9 bases fit TRBD2. V was clipped by 8 bases and J by 2 bases; unmatched bases: 11. This CDR3 is 16 amino acids long. The germline CDR1 and CDR2 sequences are SGHVS and FQNEAQ. In DNA form, the CDR3 reads TGTGCCAGCGGGCCTGGACTAGCGCTTCTCACAGATACGCAGTATTTT. Translation: CASGPGLALLTDTQYF.

There are a few counts of this clonotype. The chain couples TRBV28 to TRBJ2-7; D is undetermined. CDR1 MDHEN and CDR2 SYDVKM come from the germline V gene. Between the trimmed V and J ends, which lost 8 bases and 4 bases, there was a span of 9 bases. There are 11 residues in the CDR3. The CDR3 coding sequence is TGTGCCAGCCACGGAGATTACGAGCAGTACTTC. Encoded protein: CASHGDYEQYF.

Concerning this clonotype: Germline is not matched at one junction end, which may reflect a read error. This chain connects TRBV11-3 to TRBJ1-6; D perhaps matches TRBD1 (5 bases). In germline, CDR1 is SGHNT, CDR2 YENEEA. The CDR3 is 12 amino acids. CDR3: CASSLAGPPLHF. DNA for the CDR3: TGTGCTAGCAGCTTAGCAGGGCCACCCCTCCACTTT.

The table lists this clonotype with a count of one. Being one base from a much bigger clone, this may be a read error. The V and J genes are TRBV20-1 and TRBJ1-2; 7 bases line up with TRBD1. The CDR3 has 12 amino acids. Unmatched junction bases numbered 2, after V lost 4 bases and J lost 3 bases. CDR1 is DFQATT and CDR2 is SNEGSKA in the germline V gene (reference sequence). CDR3 sequence: CSAMTGHYGYTF. In DNA form, the CDR3 reads TGCAGTGCTATGACAGGGCACTATGGCTACACCTTC.

The rearrangement links TRBV7-9 to TRBJ1-2; D is uncertain. V shed 1 base and J shed 10 bases, with 19 bases lying between them. CDR1 is SEHNR, CDR2 FQNEAQ, per germline (reference sequence). The CDR3 totals 15 residues. The CDR3 DNA is TGTGCCAGCAGCTTAGATCGCGGGAGCTACTACGACTACACCTTC. This encodes CASSLDRGSYYDYTF. The entire variable domain, with the rest obtained from reference TRBV7-9 and TRBJ1-2, is as follows: DTGVSQNPRHKITKRGQNVTFRCDPISEHNRLYWYRQTLGQGPEFLTYFQNEAQLEKSRLLSDRFSAERPKGSFSTLEIQRTEQGDSAMYLCASSLDRGSYYDYTFGSGTRLTVV.

The rearrangement joins TRBV20-1 to TRBJ2-3, with D possibly being TRBD2 (6 bases). Trimming cost V 5 bases and J 2 bases, with 17 bases left between them. This CDR3 region has 15 residues. The germline CDR1 and CDR2 sequences are DFQATT and SNEGSKA (reference sequence). For the CDR3, the DNA is TGCAGTGCTCCCCCGGGAGATAGACACACAGATACGCAGTATTTT. Amino acid sequence: CSAPPGDRHTDTQYF.

The chain employs TRBV5-6 and TRBJ2-5; TRBD2 matches 8 bases. CDR1 and CDR2 from the germline V gene are SGHDT and YYEEEE. The CDR3 contains 14 residues. The V and J ends lost 5 bases and 5 bases, in that order; junction bases with no gene match: 8. CDR3 sequence: CASSPGLERETQYF. For the CDR3, the DNA is TGTGCCAGCAGTCCGGGACTAGAGAGGGAGACCCAGTACTTC. Full variable domain (missing parts from reference TRBV5-6 and TRBJ2-5): DAGVTQSPTHLIKTRGQQVTLRCSPKSGHDTVSWYQQALGQGPQFIFQYYEEEERQRGNFPDRFSGHQFPNYSSELNVNALLLGDSALYLCASSPGLERETQYFGPGTRLLVL.

This clonotype was seen at least ten times. One end of the junction does not line up with germline, which may come from a read error. The chain has TRBV12-3 or TRBV12-4 and TRBJ2-3; 10 nucleotides align to TRBD2. CDR3 length equals 16 residues. The CDR3 nucleotides read TGTGCCAGCAGTCTAGCGGGAGTTGTTTTCACAGATACGCAGTATTTT. Its protein is CASSLAGVVFTDTQYF.

Concerning this clonotype itself: A much larger clone sits a single nucleotide away, making a read error possible. This chain uses TRBV7-9 with TRBJ2-1; TRBD1 matches at 7 bases. Germline assignment: CDR1 SEHNR and CDR2 FQNEAQ (reference sequence). This CDR3 comprises 15 residues. In DNA form, the CDR3 reads TGTACCAGCAGCTCGCAGGGGGTGCCCCCTGCCTTGGGGTTCTTC. This encodes CTSSSQGVPPALGFF. Using reference TRBV7-9 and TRBJ2-1 for the parts outside the CDR3, the full variable domain is DTGVSQNPRHKITKRGQNVTFRCDPISEHNRLYWYRQTLGQGPEFLTYFQNEAQLEKSRLLSDRFSAERPKGSFSTLEIQRTEQGDSAMYLCTSSSQGVPPALGFFGPGTRLTVL.

Of note for this clonotype: It may be a read error: a sequence one base away is much more abundant. V and J are TRBV4-1 and TRBJ1-1; D remains ambiguous. Germline V lookup: CDR1 MGHRA, CDR2 YSYEKL. The CDR3 loop spans 15 amino acids. V was trimmed by 8 bases and J by 1 base, leaving 17 bases between them. The CDR3 is CASRPLDRQNTEAFF. The CDR3 DNA sequence: TGCGCCAGCCGGCCGCTCGACCGACAGAACACTGAAGCTTTCTTT.

There are many counts of this clonotype. V and J are TRBV6-5 and TRBJ2-4; D is unclear. CDR3 length: 15 residues. V lost 6 bases and J lost 2, with 14 bases in between. Per the germline V gene, CDR1 is MNHEY and CDR2 is SVGAGI. The CDR3 sequence: CASSATSVTKNIQYF. The CDR3 DNA is TGTGCCAGCAGCGCAACGTCTGTTACCAAAAACATTCAGTACTTC.

A remark on this clonotype: A much larger clone lies a single base off, so this may be a read error. The J gene is TRBJ2-7, the V gene TRBV30; 9 positions agree with TRBD2. The CDR3 totals 14 residues. CDR1 and CDR2 from the germline V gene are GTSNPN and SVGIG (reference sequence). The CDR3 spells CALSVASGNYEQYF. The DNA for the CDR3 is TGTGCCTTGAGTGTGGCTAGCGGGAACTACGAGCAGTACTTC.

The V gene is TRBV11-3, the J gene TRBJ2-5; 8 bases match TRBD1. V lost 4 bases, J lost 3 bases, and 10 bases stayed unmatched. The germline V gene encodes CDR1 SGHNT and CDR2 YENEEA. The CDR3 sequence is 16 residues long. CDR3 sequence reads: CASSSLSDREEETQYF. The CDR3 coding sequence is TGTGCCAGCAGCTCCCTCTCGGACAGGGAAGAAGAGACCCAGTACTTC.